This T cell receptor (beta chain) was sequenced in a study of cytomegalovirus exposure and HLA in healthy donors. About this clone: Its target is unknown.

PCR used 60 Vbeta primers and 13 Jbeta primers. Generated by immunoSEQ multiplex PCR, the TCRdb table keeps only in-frame clones and is missing some. The profile shows 90,000 to 110,000 clones, 65% to 85% of them singletons. Findings and caveats of the study: CMV serostatus stood as the only immune exposure information on hand.

This CDR3 is 15 amino acids long. V was trimmed by 1 base and J by 6 bases, leaving 12 bases between them. Germline CDR1 reads MNHNS; CDR2 reads SASEGT. This receptor was identified in a male donor in good health and CMV-seronegative. The sample comprised PBMCs. The chain employs TRBV6-1 and TRBJ1-4; possible D gene TRBD1, 6 bases. CDR3 sequence (DNA): TGTGCCAGCAGTGAAGTAAGGGGGATGGATGAAAAACTGTTTTTT. It yields the protein CASSEVRGMDEKLFF.